This T cell receptor (beta chain) was sequenced during a study of T-cell memory formation after mild COVID-19. Study-wide context: TCR clustering was largely donor specific.

Worth noting for this clonotype: The antigen is undetermined.

Study observations and caveats: In pre-infection memory, a portion of responding clones appeared, which suggested that cross-reactive memory joined. Shrinking CD4+ clones resided mostly in CM and EM, and CD8+ ones in EMRA.

TCRdb itself ran the 5' RACE reads through MiXCR, one entry per CDR3 protein. Of roughly 280,000 distinct CDR3 sequences in the sample, about a sixth are singletons; the top ten hold around 23%. V trimming: 9 bases; J trimming: 2 bases; junction bases outside the gene matches: 15. The V gene's germline CDR1 is MNHEY and CDR2 SVGEGT. This CDR3 region has 16 residues. V and J are TRBV6-2 or TRBV6-3 and TRBJ2-5; 7 positions match TRBD1. This clonotype was sampled from a young man who had mild COVID-19 (a few samples of this study predate the infection). Cell type and time point are not known. Sequencing used PBMCs or a T cell subset sorted from them (not recorded which). In nucleotides, the CDR3 is TGTGCCAGTCGACAGGGAGATCAAAGGCTGCAAGAGACCCAGTACTTC. As protein: CASRQGDQRLQETQYF.